A single sample is the source of the 19 T cell receptor beta chains below, sequenced in a study of Ad26.COV2.S vaccination and SARS-CoV-2 variants. Some clones are missing from TCRdb's copy, which holds only in-frame ones; the method was immunoSEQ multiplex PCR. The sample holds some 290,000 clones, more than 70% seen once. Specified treatment: over 15 received Ad26.COV2.S at low or high dose, single or two shots; several received placebo; per-sample allocation not given. Sampling took place 63 days after the first vaccine or placebo injection. This specimen was peripheral blood, taken in a trial of Ad26.COV2.S vaccine versus placebo. These receptor sequences come from a person aged 18 to 65 who received the Ad26.COV2.S COVID-19 vaccine or a placebo.

The chain uses TRBV6-5 and TRBJ2-1; D is perhaps TRBD1 (6 bases). The length of the CDR3 is 15 residues. The ends were cut back, 5 bases at V and 1 base at J, with 12 bases in the middle. Germline CDR1 and CDR2: MNHEY and SVGAGI. The CDR3: CASSRTARSYNEQFF. CDR3 DNA sequence: TGTGCCAGCAGTCGGACAGCGAGATCCTACAATGAGCAGTTCTTC.

The CDR3 here is CASSLWSGGAEETQYF. The DNA for the CDR3 is TGTGCCAGCAGCTTATGGAGCGGGGGGGCCGAAGAGACCCAGTACTTC. This sequence joins TRBV7-2 and TRBJ2-5, with 10 bases that match TRBD2. Germline loops: CDR1 SGHTA, CDR2 FQGNSA. Trimming at V came to 2 bases and at J to 3 bases, leaving 6 bases not matched to a gene. This CDR3 contains 16 residues.

Only a few counts were recorded for this clone. This sequence joins TRBV5-6 and TRBJ1-4, with a possible D match to TRBD1 (6 bases). The CDR3 sequence is 12 residues long. The germline CDR1 and CDR2 sequences are SGHDT and YYEEEE. V was pared by 1 base and J by 11 bases, with 9 bases between. The CDR3 spells CASSLWGQKLFF. For the CDR3, the DNA is TGTGCCAGCAGCTTGTGGGGGCAGAAACTGTTTTTT.

The gene calls are TRBV30 and TRBJ1-5, with no clear D. V was cut by 1 base and J by 3 bases, with 7 bases left in between. This CDR3 has 13 amino acids. Per germline, CDR1 GTSNPN and CDR2 SVGIG (reference sequence). CDR3 sequence (DNA): TGTGCCTGGAGTGAGGAGATCAATCAGCCCCAGCATTTT. This translates into CAWSEEINQPQHF.

This clone has only one observation. The chain employs TRBV6-2 or TRBV6-3 and TRBJ2-1, with 10 bases fitting TRBD2. The CDR3 is made up of 15 amino acids. The V segment lost 2 bases and the J segment 7 bases; nucleotides outside the gene matches: 5. Per the germline V gene, CDR1 is MNHEY and CDR2 is SVGEGT. The CDR3 bases are TGTGCCAGCAGTTACAGGGGACTAGCGAGGAATGAGCAGTTCTTC. Protein: CASSYRGLARNEQFF.

About this clone itself: Different DNA sequences within this sample yield the same CDR3. This rearrangement joins TRBV4-3 to TRBJ1-4; 7 bases align to TRBD1. The CDR3 has 15 residues. Looked up from germline, CDR1 is LGHNA and CDR2 is YSLEER. Unmatched junction bases numbered 7, after V lost 1 base and J lost 8 bases. The CDR3 sequence is CASSQGGGGLEKLFF. The CDR3 nucleotides are TGCGCCAGCAGCCAAGGAGGAGGGGGCCTCGAAAAACTGTTTTTT.

Note on this clone: Other DNA variants within this sample encode the same CDR3. The chain links TRBV9 to TRBJ2-1; 8 bases line up with TRBD2. Looked up from germline, CDR1 is SGDLS and CDR2 is YYNGEE. With V trimmed by 4 bases and J by 0 bases, 3 bases remained unmatched. The CDR3 has 15 residues. CDR3 DNA sequence: TGTGCCAGCAGCCGGGGGGGTAGCTCCTACAATGAGCAGTTCTTC. Protein product: CASSRGGSSYNEQFF.

The V gene is TRBV7-3, the J gene TRBJ2-2; possibly TRBD2 for D (5 bases). Germline V gives CDR1 SGHTA, CDR2 FQGTGA. CDR3 length equals 14 residues. Deletions cut 5 bases from V and 8 bases from J, with 15 bases between. The CDR3 nucleotides read TGTGCCAGCAGCCCTACTAGTGTTTCGGGGGAGCTGTTTTTT. Its translation: CASSPTSVSGELFF.

The chain carries TRBV5-4 and TRBJ2-5; D may match TRBD1 or TRBD2 (5 bases each). V was pared by 4 bases and J by 4 bases, with 14 bases between. The CDR3 runs to 14 residues. CDR1 SGHNT and CDR2 YYREEE come from the germline V gene (reference sequence). CDR3 residues: CASSRDPLGETQYF. The CDR3 DNA is TGTGCCAGCAGCCGGGACCCCCTGGGAGAGACCCAGTACTTC.

This chain uses TRBV30 with TRBJ2-2; the D gene is possibly TRBD1 (5 bases). Trimming pared 0 bases from V and 3 bases from J, leaving 11 bases between. The CDR3 is made up of 15 amino acids. The V gene's germline CDR1 is GTSNPN and CDR2 SVGIG (reference sequence). The CDR3 loop reads CAWSVSAGYTGELFF. The CDR3 DNA reads TGTGCCTGGAGTGTATCGGCAGGGTACACCGGGGAGCTGTTTTTT.

This clone was recorded only once. The chain carries TRBV10-1 and TRBJ2-3; unclear D gene. Germline CDR1 is WNHNN and CDR2 is SYGVQD (reference sequence). Trimming took 8 bases from V and 0 from J, leaving 15 bases between them. This CDR3 is built from 15 residues. CDR3 nucleotide sequence: TGCGCCAGCCCCGAGGCTTATCCTAGCACAGATACGCAGTATTTT. The encoded protein is CASPEAYPSTDTQYF.

CDR3 sequence: CASRWGRRGGGELFF. The CDR3 bases are TGTGCCAGCAGGTGGGGAAGAAGAGGTGGCGGGGAGCTGTTTTTT. The rearrangement uses TRBV7-2 and TRBJ2-2; D remains ambiguous. The CDR3 has 15 amino acids. Germline values: CDR1 SGHTA, CDR2 FQGNSA. The V end was cut by 6 bases, the J end by 7 bases, with 18 bases between. The full variable domain, rest sourced from reference TRBV7-2 and TRBJ2-2, is GAGVSQSPSNKVTEKGKDVELRCDPISGHTALYWYRQSLGQGLEFLIYFQGNSAPDKSGLPSDRFSAERTGGSVSTLTIQRTQQEDSAVYLCASRWGRRGGGELFFGEGSRLTVL.

The chain is built from TRBV19 and TRBJ1-5; D ambiguous. Deletions cut 7 bases from V and 2 bases from J, with 15 bases between. The CDR3 length is 15 residues. Per the germline V gene, CDR1 is LNHDA and CDR2 is SQIVND (reference sequence). CDR3 DNA sequence: TGTGCCAGTATATCTGGTGGGATAGGCAATCAGCCCCAGCATTTT. This encodes CASISGGIGNQPQHF.

The gene calls are TRBV7-3 and TRBJ2-5; D not certain. Trimming removed 1 base from V and 5 bases from J, with 8 bases in between. The CDR3 runs 13 residues. Germline V gene data show CDR1 as SGHTA and CDR2 as FQGTGA. The CDR3 bases are TGTGCCAGCAGCTTAATGGGGATGGAGACCCAGTACTTC. This translates into CASSLMGMETQYF.

This chain connects TRBV30 to TRBJ2-7; possibly TRBD2 for D (7 bases). Germline V gene sequence: CDR1 GTSNPN, CDR2 SVGIG (reference sequence). Trimming stripped 2 bases from V and 5 bases from J, with 19 bases between. This CDR3 has 15 residues. The CDR3, as DNA: TGTGCCTGGAGTAGAAAAAAAGGGGGGGTTGACGAGCAGTACTTC. Translating it yields CAWSRKKGGVDEQYF. The full variable domain, its missing parts supplied by reference TRBV30 and TRBJ2-7, is SQTIHQWPATLVQPVGSPLSLECTVEGTSNPNLYWYRQAAGRGLQLLFYSVGIGQISSEVPQNLSASRPQDRQFILSSKKLLLSDSGFYLCAWSRKKGGVDEQYFGPGTRLTVT.

There are a few counts of this clone. The rearrangement uses TRBV7-2 and TRBJ2-7; tentative D call: TRBD1 (6 bases). CDR3 length equals 15 residues. V lost 1 base to trimming and J lost 3 bases, with 13 bases between them. In germline, CDR1 is SGHTA, CDR2 FQGNSA. CDR3 in DNA: TGTGCCAGCAGCTTAGGCAGGGGCTCCTACTACGAGCAGTACTTC. The encoded protein is CASSLGRGSYYEQYF. Full variable domain (remainder filled in from reference TRBV7-2 and TRBJ2-7): GAGVSQSPSNKVTEKGKDVELRCDPISGHTALYWYRQSLGQGLEFLIYFQGNSAPDKSGLPSDRFSAERTGGSVSTLTIQRTQQEDSAVYLCASSLGRGSYYEQYFGPGTRLTVT.

V usage is TRBV9 and J usage is TRBJ1-1; TRBD1 agrees at 7 bases. Germline trimming cut 0 bases from V and 2 bases from J; bases unmatched to any gene: 4. Germline V lookup: CDR1 SGDLS, CDR2 YYNGEE. The CDR3 has 15 amino acids. In nucleotides, the CDR3 is TGTGCCAGCAGCGTAGGCCCAGGGGGAAACACTGAAGCTTTCTTT. Its protein product is CASSVGPGGNTEAFF.

This clone was detected only a few times. V usage is TRBV9 and J usage is TRBJ2-1; weak D call: TRBD1 (6 bases). This CDR3 is built from 14 residues. Trimming shortened V by 4 bases and J by 9 bases, and 17 bases separated the two germline ends. The germline V gene has CDR1 SGDLS and CDR2 YYNGEE. The CDR3 loop is CASSQAMGHGEQFF. CDR3 DNA: TGTGCCAGCAGCCAAGCGATGGGACACGGTGAGCAGTTCTTC.

The table lists this clone with a count of one. The chain is built from TRBV7-2 and TRBJ1-6; D uncertain. The CDR3 is 14 residues long. The V gene lost 1 base and the J gene lost 8 bases, with 9 bases spanning the gap. The germline CDR1 and CDR2 sequences are SGHTA and FQGNSA. The CDR3 reads CASSLDMGYSPLHF. CDR3 sequence (DNA): TGTGCCAGCAGCTTAGACATGGGTTATTCACCCCTCCACTTT.